The rows below give T cell receptor beta chains drawn from one sample of a study of blood T cell repertoires in COVID-19. Repertoires were generated with immunoSEQ multiplex PCR, while TCRdb's copy carries only in-frame clones and drops some. The sample consists of tens of thousands of clones, 87% of them appearing once. The sample consisted of peripheral blood. Every receptor here comes from a man aged 50 or older with active COVID-19. The CDR3 runs from the conserved cysteine through the conserved F or W. A D gene is named only where the DNA matches it firmly. The size of a clone is reported for some rows only, either as once, few or many, or as a class for expanded clones.

TRBJ2-7 | once | NA | TRBV6-5 | TGTGCCAGCACAGGGGACCTTCTCTACGAGCAGTACTTC | CASTGDLLYEQYF
TRBJ2-7 | NA | NA | TRBV7-8 | TGTGCCAGCAGCTTAGGGCCTAGCGTCCACGAGCAGTACTTC | CASSLGPSVHEQYF
TRBJ1-5 | NA | NA | TRBV29-1 | TGCAGCGTTGTCCAGAATAGCAATCAGCCCCAGCATTTT | CSVVQNSNQPQHF
TRBJ2-7 | NA | TRBD1 | TRBV19 | TGTGCCAGTAGTATGGACAGGGGGCCCAGCTCCTACGAGCAGTACTTC | CASSMDRGPSSYEQYF
TRBJ2-1 | NA | TRBD1 | TRBV24-1 | TGTGCCACCAGTGAGAGTGGGACAGGGGTCAACAATGAGCAGTTCTTC | CATSESGTGVNNEQFF
TRBJ1-2 | NA | TRBD1 | TRBV7-2 | TGTGCCAGCAGCTTAGCGTCGGGACAGGGGAATGGCTACACCTTC | CASSLASGQGNGYTF
TRBJ1-2 | NA | TRBD1 | TRBV5-6 | TGTGCCAGCAGCTTGGGGGACAGAGCTAACTATGGCTACACCTTC | CASSLGDRANYGYTF
TRBJ1-1 | NA | NA | TRBV30 | TGTGCCTGGACCGGGGAAACAGTTAACCCCGAAGCTTTCTTT | CAWTGETVNPEAFF
TRBJ1-4 | once | NA | TRBV4-3 | TGCGCCAGCAGCCAAGAAGAGGCAACTAATGAAAAACTGTTTTTT | CASSQEEATNEKLFF
TRBJ1-6 | NA | TRBD1 | TRBV6-6 | TGTGCCAGCGCCAATACCGGGACAGTGGCCAATTCACCCCTCCACTTT | CASANTGTVANSPLHF
TRBJ1-4 | NA | TRBD1 | TRBV5-4 | TGTGCCAGCAGACGGGGACAGGCGGGCGAAAAACTGTTTTTT | CASRRGQAGEKLFF
TRBJ2-3 | NA | NA | TRBV10-1 | TGCGCCAGCAGCGACCCCAACAGGGTTAGGACAGATACGCAGTATTTT | CASSDPNRVRTDTQYF
TRBJ2-7 | NA | NA | TRBV28 | TGTGCCAGCAGTTTGGTCGCGAGGGTCTACGAGCAGTACTTC | CASSLVARVYEQYF
TRBJ2-7 | NA | NA | TRBV5-1 | TGCGCCAGCAGCTCCGGGACTGAGTCTTTTGAGCAGTACTTC | CASSSGTESFEQYF
TRBJ2-3 | NA | TRBD2 | TRBV6-2/TRBV6-3 | TGTGCCAGCAGTTACTCTTTTTGGAGCTCCACTAGCGGGAGCACAGATACGCAGTATTTT | CASSYSFWSSTSGSTDTQYF
TRBJ1-1 | NA | TRBD1 | TRBV9 | TGTGCCAGCAGCGAGTGGGACAGGAACACTGAAGCTTTCTTT | CASSEWDRNTEAFF
TRBJ2-1 | once | TRBD2 | TRBV7-2 | TGTGCCAGCAGCCAGACTAGCGAGAATGAGCAGTTCTTC | CASSQTSENEQFF
TRBJ1-2 | once | NA | TRBV18 | TGTGCCAGCTCATCAAGCGTGGGGGCCGGCTACACCTTC | CASSSSVGAGYTF
TRBJ2-2 | NA | TRBD1 | TRBV15 | TGTGCCACCAGCAGAGAGAGGGGGACAGGGAGCACCGGGGAGCTGTTTTTT | CATSRERGTGSTGELFF
TRBJ1-1 | NA | TRBD1 | TRBV7-3 | TGTGCCAGCAGCCATACAGGGGGAATGAACACTGAAGCTTTCTTT | CASSHTGGMNTEAFF
TRBJ2-3 | NA | NA | TRBV11-2 | TGTGCCAGCACCCCCACTGCCGGCACAGATACGCAGTATTTT | CASTPTAGTDTQYF
TRBJ2-1 | NA | TRBD1 | TRBV5-4 | TGTGCCAGCAGCAATCCGACAGGGGGCAATGAGCAGTTCTTC | CASSNPTGGNEQFF
TRBJ1-6 | NA | NA | TRBV29-1 | TGCAGCGTTGAAGATCACGGTCTCCACTTT | CSVEDHGLHF
TRBJ1-6 | once | TRBD1 | TRBV28 | TGTGCCAGCACCCCGCGGACAGGGGTGGAATCACCCCTCCACTTT | CASTPRTGVESPLHF
TRBJ1-2 | NA | TRBD1 | TRBV10-2 | TGCGCCAGCAGTGTTGTATGGGACAGTTATGGCTACACCTTC | CASSVVWDSYGYTF
TRBJ2-3 | NA | TRBD2 | TRBV7-2 | TGTGCCAGCAGCTCAAGAGCGGGAGATCTGGTAGATACGCAGTATTTT | CASSSRAGDLVDTQYF
TRBJ2-3 | NA | NA | TRBV24-1 | TGTGCCACCAGTGATTTGGGGGGGGCAGGAGAAGATACGCAGTATTTT | CATSDLGGAGEDTQYF
TRBJ2-5 | NA | NA | TRBV5-1 | TGCGCCAGCAGCTTGGCCTTGGAGCGGGAGACCCAGTACTTC | CASSLALERETQYF
TRBJ1-1 | NA | TRBD1 | TRBV29-1 | TGCAGCGCCTTGTTCTTTCAGGGGGTGAACACTGAAGCTTTCTTT | CSALFFQGVNTEAFF
TRBJ2-5 | NA | NA | TRBV7-2 | TGTGCCAGCAGCCTTATCGGGACTCCGAGGCCCCAGTACTTC | CASSLIGTPRPQYF
TRBJ2-5 | NA | TRBD2 | TRBV2 | TGTGCCAGCCGCGGGGGGAACCATCAAGAGACCCAGTACTTC | CASRGGNHQETQYF
TRBJ2-7 | NA | NA | TRBV11-3 | TGTGCCAGCAGCAAGCAACAGGGTTACGAGCAGTACTTC | CASSKQQGYEQYF
TRBJ1-1 | NA | NA | TRBV7-3 | TGTGCCAGCAGCTTATTTTCGGGCGGGCAGTCGAACACTGAAGCTTTCTTT | CASSLFSGGQSNTEAFF
TRBJ2-1 | few | TRBD2 | TRBV4-1 | TGCGCCAGCAGCCATCCCGGGACTAGCGGGGGTGCTAGCTCCTACAATGAGCAGTTCTTC | CASSHPGTSGGASSYNEQFF
TRBJ1-6 | NA | NA | TRBV4-3 | TGCGCCAGCAGCCAACTTCTGATGGGGAGCTCCTATAATTCACCCCTCCACTTT | CASSQLLMGSSYNSPLHF
TRBJ2-1 | NA | TRBD2 | TRBV7-7 | TGTGCCAGCAGCGAAGAAGCGGTGGGCGGGAGCTACAATGAGCAGTTCTTC | CASSEEAVGGSYNEQFF
TRBJ1-6 | NA | NA | TRBV30 | TGTGCCTGGAGTGTGGGGAGAGATTCACCCCTCCACTTT | CAWSVGRDSPLHF
TRBJ2-1 | NA | NA | TRBV24-1 | TGTGCCACCAGTGATTTTACAGAGAATGACAATGAGCAGTTCTTC | CATSDFTENDNEQFF
TRBJ1-2 | NA | TRBD1 | TRBV27 | TGTGCCAGCGGGGGAGGGACAGGGATGTATGGCTACACCTTC | CASGGGTGMYGYTF
TRBJ2-1 | NA | TRBD2 | TRBV7-9 | TGTGCCAGCAGCTTGGATCGCGGGAGCTATGAGCAGTTCTTC | CASSLDRGSYEQFF
TRBJ2-1 | NA | TRBD2 | TRBV6-5 | TGTGCCAGCAGTTCATCCGGACTAGCGGGGATCGATGAGCAGTTCTTC | CASSSSGLAGIDEQFF
TRBJ2-2 | NA | NA | TRBV7-2 | TGTGCCAGCAGCTTGATGGAGCCCCGCGTTTTCGGGGAGCTGTTTTTT | CASSLMEPRVFGELFF
TRBJ1-3 | NA | NA | TRBV5-6 | TGTGCCAGCAGCTTGATGGAGAAGGCTGGGAACACCATATATTTT | CASSLMEKAGNTIYF
TRBJ2-1 | NA | TRBD2 | TRBV24-1 | TGTGCCACCAGTGACCCTAGCGGGCAGAGCTCCTACAATGAGCAGTTCTTC | CATSDPSGQSSYNEQFF
TRBJ1-5 | NA | TRBD1 | TRBV27 | TGTGCCAGCAGCTCCCGACAGGGTAGCAATCAGCCCCAGCATTTT | CASSSRQGSNQPQHF
TRBJ2-7 | NA | NA | TRBV18 | TGTGCCAGCTCACCATATGGACAAGCGATATACGAGCAGTACTTC | CASSPYGQAIYEQYF